These 17 T cell receptor beta chains originate from one sample sequenced in a study of control samples from healthy donors and cancer patients. Profiling relied on immunoSEQ multiplex PCR, and the TCRdb table lists in-frame clones only, not all of them. Among some 95,000 clones listed, roughly 83% were seen once. The material sequenced was blood. The source of these receptors is a woman under 40 in good health.

The genes are TRBV19 and TRBJ1-4; D gene unclear. The CDR3 extends over 16 amino acids. CDR1 LNHDA and CDR2 SQIVND come from the germline V gene (reference sequence). The V end was cut by 4 bases, the J end by 0 bases, with 12 bases between. Here the CDR3 reads CASSTWTAATNEKLFF. For the CDR3, the DNA is TGTGCCAGTAGTACCTGGACGGCTGCAACTAATGAAAAACTGTTTTTT.

This clone showed up just once. The rearrangement links TRBV4-1 to TRBJ1-2, with TRBD1 matching 10 bases. In germline, CDR1 is MGHRA, CDR2 YSYEKL. The CDR3 extends over 16 amino acids. V lost 3 bases and J lost 1; bases outside the gene matches: 5. The CDR3 sequence is CASSQRQGANNYGYTF. CDR3 in DNA: TGCGCCAGCAGCCAGAGACAGGGGGCAAATAACTATGGCTACACCTTC.

The rearrangement uses TRBV20-1 and TRBJ1-1; D is possibly TRBD1 (5 bases). V was shortened by 3 bases and J by 7 bases, with 18 bases between the two germline ends. Germline CDR1 and CDR2: DFQATT and SNEGSKA (reference sequence). The CDR3 totals 14 residues. The CDR3 protein is CSASRGQGFFEAFF. The CDR3 nucleotides read TGCAGTGCTAGTCGTGGGCAGGGATTCTTTGAAGCTTTCTTT.

The chain joins TRBV3-1 (or the pseudogene TRBV3-2) to TRBJ1-2; 7 positions agree with TRBD1. The germline V gene encodes CDR1 LGHDT and CDR2 YNNKEL (reference sequence). The V segment lost 4 bases and the J segment 4 bases; nucleotides outside the gene matches: 3. This CDR3 has 13 amino acids. This chain's CDR3 is CASSRGQSYGYTF. CDR3 DNA sequence: TGTGCCAGCAGCCGGGGACAGAGCTATGGCTACACCTTC.

V and J are TRBV18 and TRBJ2-1; D is perhaps TRBD1 or TRBD2 (6 bases each). Per germline, CDR1 KGHSH and CDR2 LQKENI. With 0 bases removed from V and 4 bases from J, the gap between germline ends came to 13 bases. CDR3 length equals 16 residues. The chain's CDR3 is CASSPPMGGIYNEQFF. Here the CDR3 DNA reads TGTGCCAGCTCACCACCGATGGGGGGCATTTACAATGAGCAGTTCTTC.

At least ten counts were recorded for this clone. V is TRBV7-2 and J is TRBJ2-1; D is perhaps TRBD2 (5 bases). The germline V and J ends were trimmed by 4 bases and 0 bases, with 7 bases remaining between them. From germline, CDR1 is SGHTA and CDR2 FQGNSA. This CDR3 is 14 amino acids long. The CDR3 sequence: CASSSTSSYNEQFF. The CDR3 region has the DNA TGTGCCAGCAGCTCCACTAGCTCCTACAATGAGCAGTTCTTC. The variable domain in full, with the rest retrieved from reference TRBV7-2 and TRBJ2-1, is GAGVSQSPSNKVTEKGKDVELRCDPISGHTALYWYRQSLGQGLEFLIYFQGNSAPDKSGLPSDRFSAERTGGSVSTLTIQRTQQEDSAVYLCASSSTSSYNEQFFGPGTRLTVL.

This chain connects TRBV10-2 to TRBJ1-2; maybe TRBD1 (6 bases). Trimming shortened V by 7 bases and J by 1 base, and 10 bases separated the two germline ends. The length of the CDR3 is 13 residues. Germline CDR1 WSHSY, CDR2 SAAADI. The CDR3 coding sequence is TGCGCCAGCAAAGGGACATTTAACTATGGCTACACCTTC. It codes for CASKGTFNYGYTF.

The rearrangement uses TRBV7-8 and TRBJ1-1, with 9 bases lining up with TRBD1. The V and J ends lost 0 bases and 8 bases, in that order; junction bases with no gene match: 1. Germline V gene sequence: CDR1 SGHVS, CDR2 FQNEAQ. This CDR3 is built from 13 residues. CDR3 sequence reads: CASSLAGQGEAFF. For the CDR3, the DNA is TGTGCCAGCAGCTTAGCGGGACAGGGCGAAGCTTTCTTT.

The chain is built from TRBV11-2 and TRBJ2-5, with 12 bases fitting TRBD2. The CDR3 is 17 residues long. V dropped 5 bases and J dropped 5; count of bases not matched to a gene: 12. Germline V gene sequence: CDR1 SGHAT, CDR2 FQNNGV. Here the CDR3 DNA reads TGTGCCAGCAGCCCCAAACTAGCGGGGGGCCCCCGGGAGACCCAGTACTTC. This encodes CASSPKLAGGPRETQYF.

The chain carries TRBV5-6 and TRBJ2-7; TRBD1 is a possible D gene (5 bases). Deletions cut 4 bases from V and 0 bases from J, with 11 bases between. CDR1 and CDR2 from the germline V gene are SGHDT and YYEEEE. The CDR3 is made up of 14 amino acids. CDR3 nucleotide sequence: TGTGCCAGCAGCGACAGTGCCAGCTCCTACGAGCAGTACTTC. Translation gives CASSDSASSYEQYF.

This clone occurred a few times. V is TRBV19 and J is TRBJ1-1, with unresolved D. The CDR3 covers 13 residues. Germline values: CDR1 LNHDA, CDR2 SQIVND (reference sequence). The germline V and J ends were trimmed by 0 bases and 1 base, with 3 bases remaining between them. As DNA, the CDR3 is TGTGCCAGTAGTATAGACCGGAACACTGAAGCTTTCTTT. The encoded protein is CASSIDRNTEAFF.

This clone was picked up a small number of times. The V gene is TRBV7-2, the J gene TRBJ2-3; D not resolved. V was shortened by 1 base and J by 5 bases, with 13 bases between the two germline ends. The CDR3 has 15 residues. The germline V gene encodes CDR1 SGHTA and CDR2 FQGNSA. CDR3 sequence reads: CASSLVSHPGDTQYF. As DNA, the CDR3 is TGTGCCAGCAGCTTAGTATCCCACCCGGGAGATACGCAGTATTTT.

This chain links TRBV5-4 with TRBJ2-7; 13 bases agree with TRBD2. The V segment lost 4 bases and the J segment 5 bases; nucleotides outside the gene matches: 6. This CDR3 is 15 amino acids long. Germline assignment: CDR1 SGHNT and CDR2 YYREEE (reference sequence). The CDR3 loop reads CASSGGLAGADEQYF. Here the CDR3 DNA reads TGTGCCAGCAGCGGAGGACTAGCGGGGGCTGACGAGCAGTACTTC.

The J gene is TRBJ2-1, the V gene TRBV25-1; possibly TRBD2 for D (5 bases). Germline V lookup: CDR1 MGHDK, CDR2 SYGVNS. The CDR3 extends over 15 amino acids. The ends were cut back, 6 bases at V and 0 bases at J, with 12 bases in the middle. The CDR3 spells CASSTPRDSYNEQFF. Written as DNA, the CDR3 is TGTGCCAGCAGCACACCCCGGGACTCCTACAATGAGCAGTTCTTC.

V usage is TRBV5-1 and J usage is TRBJ1-6; a weak D match, TRBD1 (5 bases). The CDR3 totals 14 residues. V lost 2 bases to trimming and J lost 4 bases, with 7 bases between them. The germline gives CDR1 SGHRS, CDR2 YFSETQ. The CDR3 loop reads CASSFEGYNSPLHF. In nucleotides, the CDR3 is TGCGCCAGCAGCTTTGAGGGGTATAATTCACCCCTCCACTTT.

The V call is TRBV19, the J call TRBJ1-1, with TRBD1 matching 9 bases. Germline CDR1 and CDR2: LNHDA and SQIVND (reference sequence). With V trimmed by 5 bases and J by 4 bases, 11 bases remained unmatched. This CDR3 has 16 amino acids. The CDR3 protein is CASSSRTGAWGTEAFF. The CDR3 DNA is TGTGCCAGTAGTTCCCGGACAGGGGCGTGGGGCACTGAAGCTTTCTTT.

This chain links TRBV7-2 with TRBJ2-7; D is unresolved. From germline, CDR1 is SGHTA and CDR2 FQGNSA. CDR3 length equals 15 residues. The V and J ends lost 5 bases and 0 bases respectively, with 14 bases between them. The DNA for the CDR3 is TGTGCCAGCAGCATCAACTCCAGGTCCTCCTACGAGCAGTACTTC. Amino acids: CASSINSRSSYEQYF. The variable domain in full, completed from reference TRBV7-2 and TRBJ2-7, reads GAGVSQSPSNKVTEKGKDVELRCDPISGHTALYWYRQSLGQGLEFLIYFQGNSAPDKSGLPSDRFSAERTGGSVSTLTIQRTQQEDSAVYLCASSINSRSSYEQYFGPGTRLTVT.